This T cell receptor (beta chain) was found in a study of T cells expressing NK-cell markers. The length of the CDR3 is 15 residues. Germline CDR1 reads SGHRS; CDR2 reads YFSETQ. TCRdb reprocessed the 5' RACE reads and stores each CDR3 protein as one record, lacking DNA. The sample totals hundreds of thousands of distinct CDR3 sequences; its top ten clones hold about 4.2%. The receptor was derived from a woman between 18 and 69 years old in good health. The rearrangement uses TRBV5-1 and TRBJ2-3; TCRdb gives TRBD1 as the D gene, but with no DNA this cannot be confirmed. The sequencing input was blood T cells: a sorted CD56 or NKG2C T cell subset, CD4+ or CD8+ T cells, or bulk PBMC T cells (not recorded which). The CDR3 region is CASSFGDRGADTQYF. Drawing the rest from reference TRBV5-1 and TRBJ2-3, the complete variable domain is KAGVTQTPRYLIKTRGQQVTLSCSPISGHRSVSWYQQTPGQGLQFLFEYFSETQRNKGNFPGRFSGRQFSNSRSEMNVSTLELGDSALYLCASSFGDRGADTQYFGPGTRLTVL.